One and the same sample provided the 2 T cell receptor beta chains below, sequenced in a study of shared clonotypes between healthy human individuals. Using immunoSEQ multiplex PCR, the repertoire was profiled, and TCRdb retains in-frame clones only, with some absent. The sample shows about 2.4 million clones, 93% of them seen only once. The sample was naive CD4+ T cells from PBMCs. The subset denotes: CD45RA+ positively selected. These receptors came from a man aged 18-30 years in good health. Some clones in this sample may be carry-over from other donors' samples.

This sequence joins TRBV6-5 and TRBJ1-1; 8 bases are shared with TRBD1. The CDR3 totals 15 residues. V lost 3 bases, J lost 4 bases, and 7 bases stayed unmatched. Germline assignment: CDR1 MNHEY and CDR2 SVGAGI. The CDR3 here is CASSYAVTGGTEAFF. Written as DNA, the CDR3 is TGTGCCAGCAGTTATGCAGTAACAGGGGGCACTGAAGCTTTCTTT.

The genes are TRBV15 and TRBJ1-5; no definite D call. Germline CDR1 and CDR2: LNHNV and YYDKDF (reference sequence). Trimming left V 4 bases short and J 1 base short, with 5 bases between. This CDR3 has 13 amino acids. CDR3 DNA sequence: TGTGCCACCAGCATTAAAAGCAATCAGCCCCAGCATTTT. Its protein is CATSIKSNQPQHF.